This T cell receptor beta chain was obtained from a study of vaccination and CD4 T cells after COVID-19. Study as a whole: Post-COVID samples had a sampling time that fell a median around 100 days after diagnosis (range 35 to 161). Study observations and caveats: Investigators enrolled relatively few convalescent patients and included no early post-infection timepoints.

Concerning this clonotype itself: What it binds is unknown.

Germline CDR1 and CDR2: SNHLY and FYNNEI. The junction had 9 bases not matched to a gene; V was cut back by 1 base and J by 1 base. This CDR3 has 19 residues. With the Oncomine TCR Beta short-read assay, DNA from cultured CD4+ T cells was sequenced. Genomic DNA was extracted from cultured CD4+ T cells. TCRdb reanalysed the PCR reads using MiXCR and keeps one entry per CDR3 protein. The sample has approximately 22,000 distinct CDR3 sequences, around 60% seen once. Treatment in this sample: approximately 9-day PBMC culture with coronavirus spike peptide pools or control peptides (ViraFEST assay). The sequence derives from a human donor who received a COVID-19 vaccine. The chain joins TRBV2 to TRBJ1-4, with 10 bases that match TRBD1. The sequenced sample was CD4+ T cells from blood, cultured in vitro, obtained after SARS-CoV-2 vaccination. The CDR3 is CASSEERTGGFGTNEKLFF. CDR3 DNA: TGTGCCAGCAGTGAAGAACGGACAGGGGGATTCGGAACTAATGAAAAACTGTTTTTT.